The source of this T cell receptor beta chain is a study of OX40 agonist ivuxolimab in advanced cancers. Study information: Among those enrolled, mean age was about 60 years (range roughly 23 to 85) and 82.7% were male. Three patients got partial responses; one had hepatocellular carcinoma and two had cutaneous melanoma.

CDR1 and CDR2 (germline): SGHVS, FQNEAQ. V gave up 1 base and J gave up 2 bases, with 12 bases separating them. This CDR3 is 16 amino acids long. The assay was immunoSEQ multiplex PCR, and TCRdb's table has in-frame clones only and misses some. The sample has roughly 76,000 clones, around nine tenths seen once. Patients were ineligible given autoimmune disease history or systemic immunosuppression. Sample: CD4+ or CD8+ T cells sorted from blood, taken in a trial of the OX40 agonist ivuxolimab. The source of this sequence is an adult with an advanced solid tumor such as melanoma, head and neck, liver or kidney cancer. V is TRBV7-8 and J is TRBJ2-1; D unresolved. The CDR3 DNA is TGTGCCAGCAGCTTAGAACTGCGGTACCCCTACAATGAGCAGTTCTTC. Its translation: CASSLELRYPYNEQFF.